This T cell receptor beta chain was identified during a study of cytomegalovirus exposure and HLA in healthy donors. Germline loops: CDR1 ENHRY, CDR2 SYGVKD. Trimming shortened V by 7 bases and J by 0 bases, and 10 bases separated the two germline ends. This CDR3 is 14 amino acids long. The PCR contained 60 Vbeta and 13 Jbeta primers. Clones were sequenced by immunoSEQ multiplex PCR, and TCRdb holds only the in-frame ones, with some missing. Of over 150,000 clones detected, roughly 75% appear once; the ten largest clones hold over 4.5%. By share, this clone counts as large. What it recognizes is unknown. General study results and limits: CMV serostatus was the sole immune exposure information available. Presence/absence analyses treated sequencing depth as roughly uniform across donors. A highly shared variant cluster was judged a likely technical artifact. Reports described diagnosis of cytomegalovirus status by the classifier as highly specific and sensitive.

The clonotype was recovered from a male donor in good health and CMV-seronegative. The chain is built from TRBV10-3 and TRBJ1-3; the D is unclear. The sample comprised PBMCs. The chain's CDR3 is CAITDSPSGNTIYF. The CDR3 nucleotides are TGTGCCATCACAGACTCTCCCTCTGGAAACACCATATATTTT.